The present TCR beta chain was sequenced within a study of blood T cell repertoires in COVID-19. Germline-derived CDR1 and CDR2 are SGHTA and FQGNSA. Trimming shortened V by 1 base and J by 2 bases, and 15 bases separated the two germline ends. The CDR3 spans 18 residues. TCRdb's table, derived via immunoSEQ multiplex PCR, lists solely in-frame clones and lacks some. The data contain around 150,000 clones, roughly 83% of them singletons. The chain carries TRBV7-2 and TRBJ2-6; tentative D call: TRBD1 (6 bases). Specimen: peripheral blood. This TCR derives from a woman of 80 years or more with active or convalescent COVID-19. CDR3 DNA sequence: TGTGCCAGCAGCTTAGTGCTGCAGGGGCTGGCTGGGGCCAACGTCCTGACTTTC. Amino acid sequence: CASSLVLQGLAGANVLTF.